This T cell receptor beta chain was observed in a study of blood T cell repertoires in COVID-19. About the research overall: Acute and convalescent COVID-19 specimens originated in the United States, Italy and Spain. Sample material is recorded as cDNA or gDNA derived from T cells, B-cell-depleted T cells, or PBMCs.

In the original processing: For nucleated cells, counts were estimated from reference gene primer amplification. The method was immunoSEQ multiplex PCR; TCRdb's version includes in-frame clones alone and lacks a portion of them. D and trimming were read from the DNA, whereas the V and J calls and clone size are those reported in that table. Of tens of thousands of clones in the sample, 80% to 85% were seen once. Germline values: CDR1 SEHNR, CDR2 FQNEAQ (reference sequence). The CDR3 loop spans 15 amino acids. V was cut by 2 bases and J by 2 bases, with 11 bases left in between. Sequencing was carried out using peripheral blood. The chain joins TRBV7-9 to TRBJ2-3, with a weak D call TRBD1 (6 bases). The TCR originated in a woman older than 75 with active or convalescent COVID-19. Here the CDR3 DNA reads TGTGCCAGCAGCTTAAGAGGGGGTTCCACAGATACGCAGTATTTT. Encoded protein: CASSLRGGSTDTQYF.